Below, one T cell receptor beta chain is given with its context. Its target is not known. Measured with immunoSEQ multiplex PCR; TCRdb has only the in-frame clones, and not every one. In the table there are approximately 61,000 clones, 80% of which are singletons. The germline V gene encodes CDR1 SQVTM and CDR2 ANQGSEA. This CDR3 spans 15 amino acids. Trimming pared 1 base from V and 4 bases from J, leaving 17 bases between. The sample comes from a study of OX40 agonist ivuxolimab in advanced cancers. For the study at large: Three dose-escalation patients had partial responses: one with hepatocellular carcinoma and two with cutaneous melanoma.

Whole-study results and caveats: Some nonresponders also had low normalized T-cell clonal expansion. Researchers did not determine the expanded peripheral T cells' antigen specificity. Dose levels from 0.1 to 3.0 mg/kg saw CD4+ and CD8+ blood T cells expand clonally by week 6.

Sample: CD4+ or CD8+ T cells sorted from blood, taken in a trial of the OX40 agonist ivuxolimab. This receptor was taken from an adult with an advanced solid tumor such as melanoma, head and neck, liver or kidney cancer. The chain employs TRBV29-1 and TRBJ2-7; no clear D. CDR3 sequence reads: CSVEVAATGRYEQYF. In DNA, the CDR3 is TGCAGCGTTGAAGTTGCTGCTACTGGACGGTACGAGCAGTACTTC.